A single TCR beta chain is shown here with its context. Its antigen is still unknown. Libraries were UMI-labeled 5' RACE TRB cDNA. Each CDR3 protein gets one entry in TCRdb, which reprocessed the 5' RACE reads and gives no DNA. This sample's table reports around 34,000 distinct CDR3 sequences. The data were taken from a study of CXCR3-negative and CXCR3-positive naive CD8 T cells. Study-wide findings and caveats: Cryopreserved cells partially lost CXCR3 expression, and fresh PBMCs were used in most assays. Naive subsets did not differ in surface CD5, and TRB CDR3 properties served to infer TCR strength.

From germline, CDR1 is MDHEN and CDR2 SYDVKM. This CDR3 contains 17 residues. The chain recombines TRBV28 with TRBJ2-5; TCRdb lists TRBD1, though no DNA is available to test this call. The TCR was taken from a human donor in good health. Some clones in this sample may be carry-over from other donors' samples. Source material: memory CD8+ T cells from blood. CDR3 residues: CASSFPTTGTGEETQYF.